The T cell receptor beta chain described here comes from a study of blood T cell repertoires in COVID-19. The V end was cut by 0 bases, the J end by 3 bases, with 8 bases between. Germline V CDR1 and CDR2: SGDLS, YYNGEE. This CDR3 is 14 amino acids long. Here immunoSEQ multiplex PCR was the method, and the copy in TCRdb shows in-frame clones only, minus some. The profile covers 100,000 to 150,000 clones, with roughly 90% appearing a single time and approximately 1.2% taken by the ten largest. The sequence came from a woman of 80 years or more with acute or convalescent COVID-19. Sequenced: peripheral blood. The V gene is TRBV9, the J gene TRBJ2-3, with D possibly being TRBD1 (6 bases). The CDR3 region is CASSVGQGTDTQYF. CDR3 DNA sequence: TGTGCCAGCAGCGTAGGCCAGGGGACAGATACGCAGTATTTT.